This passage covers 17 T cell receptor beta chains from one sample sequenced in a study of OX40 agonist ivuxolimab in advanced cancers. Repertoires were generated with immunoSEQ multiplex PCR, while TCRdb's copy carries only in-frame clones and drops some. The sample includes 75,000 to 100,000 clones, 84% of them seen just once. Source: CD4+ or CD8+ T cells sorted from blood, taken in a trial of the OX40 agonist ivuxolimab. The receptors shown here come from an adult with an advanced solid tumor such as melanoma, head and neck, liver or kidney cancer.

This clone was recorded only once. The chain uses TRBV14 and TRBJ2-3; D is possibly TRBD1 or TRBD2 (6 bases each). The CDR3 is 15 amino acids. The V gene's germline CDR1 is SGHDN and CDR2 FVKESK. Trimming shortened V by 3 bases and J by 2 bases, and 12 bases separated the two germline ends. Here the CDR3 reads CASSHLGGVTDTQYF. In DNA, the CDR3 is TGTGCCAGCAGCCACCTGGGGGGCGTCACAGATACGCAGTATTTT.

This clone has only a few counts. This sequence joins TRBV28 and TRBJ2-7; TRBD2 matches 7 bases. CDR1 is MDHEN, CDR2 SYDVKM, per germline. The CDR3 is 11 amino acids. In nucleotides, the CDR3 is TGTGCGAGCGGGAACTCCTACGAGCAGTACGTC. Translating gives CASGNSYEQYV.

V gene TRBV6-5 combines with J gene TRBJ1-3; D unresolved. Trimming removed 2 bases from V and 0 bases from J, with 8 bases in between. Germline loops: CDR1 MNHEY, CDR2 SVGAGI. CDR3 length: 15 amino acids. CDR3 loop: CASSYGGDSGNTIYF. The CDR3 DNA follows: TGTGCCAGCAGTTACGGCGGAGACTCTGGAAACACCATATATTTT.

J is TRBJ1-4 and V is TRBV11-2; D remains unclear. V was trimmed by 0 bases and J by 4 bases, leaving 12 bases between them. Per germline, CDR1 SGHAT and CDR2 FQNNGV. This CDR3 contains 16 residues. The CDR3 DNA reads as TGTGCCAGCAGCTTAGATTCGCCCGGGGTTAATGAAAAACTGTTTTTT. This gives the protein CASSLDSPGVNEKLFF. Using reference TRBV11-2 and TRBJ1-4 for the parts outside the CDR3, the full variable domain is EAGVAQSPRYKIIEKRQSVAFWCNPISGHATLYWYQQILGQGPKLLIQFQNNGVVDDSQLPKDRFSAERLKGVDSTLKIQPAKLEDSAVYLCASSLDSPGVNEKLFFGSGTQLSVL.

DNA of the CDR3: TGTGCCAGCTCACACACGATAATAGACGAGCAGTACGTC. Its translation is CASSHTIIDEQYV. The chain joins TRBV6-6 to TRBJ2-7; D call uncertain. Germline V gives CDR1 MNHNY, CDR2 SVGAGI (reference sequence). Between the trimmed V and J ends, which lost 8 bases and 5 bases, there was a span of 16 bases. The CDR3 has 13 residues.

The chain employs TRBV11-2 and TRBJ2-7; D unclear. CDR3 length equals 17 residues. Germline CDR1 SGHAT, CDR2 FQNNGV. Deletions cut 5 bases from V and 2 bases from J, with 22 bases between. CDR3 amino acids: CASSTSQRQAVTYEQYF. The CDR3 DNA sequence: TGTGCCAGCAGCACCTCCCAAAGGCAGGCTGTCACCTACGAGCAGTACTTC.

The chain uses TRBV5-4 and TRBJ2-4; the match to TRBD2 covers 11 bases. Trimming at V came to 4 bases and at J to 5 bases, leaving 2 bases not matched to a gene. Germline V gene data show CDR1 as SGHNT and CDR2 as YYREEE (reference sequence). The CDR3 sequence is 14 residues long. The CDR3 region has the DNA TGTGCCAGCAGCCGGGGACTAGCGGAAAACATTCAGTACTTC. Translated, it gives CASSRGLAENIQYF. The full variable domain, rest sourced from reference TRBV5-4 and TRBJ2-4, is ETGVTQSPTHLIKTRGQQVTLRCSSQSGHNTVSWYQQALGQGPQFIFQYYREEENGRGNFPPRFSGLQFPNYSSELNVNALELDDSALYLCASSRGLAENIQYFGAGTRLSVL.

The chain links TRBV6-1 to TRBJ1-2; D remains ambiguous. The V and J ends lost 5 bases and 7 bases respectively, with 11 bases between them. The length of the CDR3 is 12 residues. Germline-derived CDR1 and CDR2 are MNHNS and SASEGT. The CDR3: CASSIHGVGYTF. The CDR3 coding sequence is TGTGCCAGCAGTATACACGGGGTTGGCTACACCTTC.

This chain uses TRBV28 with TRBJ2-1; D perhaps matches TRBD2 (7 bases). CDR1 and CDR2 from the germline V gene are MDHEN and SYDVKM. The CDR3 sequence is 13 residues long. Trimming pared 9 bases from V and 7 bases from J, leaving 16 bases between. The CDR3 sequence is CASCGGRGNEQFF. The CDR3, as DNA: TGTGCCAGTTGTGGGGGGAGGGGGAATGAGCAGTTCTTC.

This sequence joins TRBV5-1 and TRBJ1-4; no reliable D call. The CDR3 runs 15 residues. Germline CDR1 and CDR2: SGHRS and YFSETQ. Trimming removed 0 bases from V and 8 bases from J, with 14 bases in between. As DNA, the CDR3 is TGCGCCAGCAGCTTGGGCCAACGGGGTGAAGAAAAACTGTTTTTT. It is translated as CASSLGQRGEEKLFF. Using reference TRBV5-1 and TRBJ1-4 for the parts outside the CDR3, the full variable domain is KAGVTQTPRYLIKTRGQQVTLSCSPISGHRSVSWYQQTPGQGLQFLFEYFSETQRNKGNFPGRFSGRQFSNSRSEMNVSTLELGDSALYLCASSLGQRGEEKLFFGSGTQLSVL.

V and J are TRBV5-1 and TRBJ2-7; no firm D call. Germline CDR1 reads SGHRS; CDR2 reads YFSETQ. CDR3 length: 15 amino acids. V lost 5 bases to trimming and J lost 0 bases, with 15 bases between them. CDR3 region: CASRLELADSYEQYF. CDR3 sequence (DNA): TGCGCCAGCAGGTTAGAATTGGCAGACTCCTACGAGCAGTACTTC.

The V call is TRBV7-2, the J call TRBJ1-6; the D is unclear. In germline, CDR1 is SGHTA, CDR2 FQGNSA. The ends were cut back, 0 bases at V and 7 bases at J, with 7 bases in the middle. The CDR3 sequence is 14 residues long. The CDR3 DNA reads as TGTGCCAGCAGCTTAGCGTTTGGGAATTCACCCCTCCACTTT. It codes for CASSLAFGNSPLHF.

This chain joins TRBV7-7 and TRBJ2-5; possibly TRBD2 for D (6 bases). The germline gives CDR1 SSHAT, CDR2 FNYEAQ (reference sequence). Trimming removed 5 bases at V and 1 base at J, with 11 bases between. The CDR3 sequence is 14 residues long. The CDR3 spells CASSRGTGQETQYF. The CDR3 DNA reads as TGTGCCAGCAGCCGCGGGACTGGCCAAGAGACCCAGTACTTC.

This chain joins TRBV2 and TRBJ1-5, with 9 positions matching TRBD1. V was pared by 7 bases and J by 6 bases, with 7 bases of the junction left unmatched. Per germline, CDR1 SNHLY and CDR2 FYNNEI. The CDR3 length is 14 residues. As DNA, the CDR3 is TGTGCCAGCACCCGGACAGGGGAGGCTCAGCCCCAGCATTTT. Its translation: CASTRTGEAQPQHF.

Worth noting for this clone: This specimen includes other DNA sequences encoding the same CDR3. The chain recombines TRBV2 with TRBJ1-5; TRBD1 agrees at 8 bases. Germline loops: CDR1 SNHLY, CDR2 FYNNEI. J lost 7 bases, V lost 7 bases, and 6 bases had no gene match. This CDR3 contains 13 residues. The CDR3 bases are TGTGCCAGCAAGGACAGGGTGGAACAGCCCCAGCATTTT. Translated, it gives CASKDRVEQPQHF.

This chain joins TRBV5-5 and TRBJ1-6, with D uncertain. Per germline, CDR1 SGHKS and CDR2 YYEKEE (reference sequence). V lost 7 bases to trimming and J lost 0 bases, with 11 bases between them. This CDR3 contains 15 residues. The CDR3 spells CASFLGSSYNSPLHF. CDR3 bases: TGTGCCAGCTTTCTGGGGAGCTCCTATAATTCACCCCTCCACTTT.

This clone was counted a few times. The V and J genes are TRBV19 and TRBJ2-7; possibly TRBD1 for D (5 bases). The CDR3 has 13 residues. Germline lookup yields CDR1 LNHDA and CDR2 SQIVND (reference sequence). Trimming stripped 5 bases from V and 3 bases from J, with 11 bases between. The CDR3 nucleotides read TGTGCCAGTAGTCGACACAGGTACTACGAGCAGTACTTC. Its translation is CASSRHRYYEQYF. The complete variable domain, with remaining parts taken from reference TRBV19 and TRBJ2-7, reads DGGITQSPKYLFRKEGQNVTLSCEQNLNHDAMYWYRQDPGQGLRLIYYSQIVNDFQKGDIAEGYSVSREKKESFPLTVTSAQKNPTAFYLCASSRHRYYEQYFGPGTRLTVT.